This TCR beta chain was found in a study of blood T cell repertoires in COVID-19. Study at large: Sample material is recorded as cDNA or gDNA derived from T cells, B-cell-depleted T cells, or PBMCs.

The data were produced by immunoSEQ multiplex PCR, yet TCRdb's version contains in-frame clones alone and is incomplete. The sample holds around 80,000 clones, roughly nine tenths seen once. Germline CDR1 reads SNHLY; CDR2 reads FYNNEI. J gave up 7 bases and V 6 bases, and 8 bases lay outside the gene matches. The CDR3 runs 14 residues. The sequenced sample was peripheral blood. The J gene is TRBJ1-4, the V gene TRBV2, with 7 bases fitting TRBD1. The clonotype comes from a human donor in a cohort sampled during active COVID-19. Here the CDR3 reads CASRDRAKGEKLFF. CDR3 nucleotide sequence: TGTGCCAGCAGAGACAGGGCCAAGGGTGAAAAACTGTTTTTT.